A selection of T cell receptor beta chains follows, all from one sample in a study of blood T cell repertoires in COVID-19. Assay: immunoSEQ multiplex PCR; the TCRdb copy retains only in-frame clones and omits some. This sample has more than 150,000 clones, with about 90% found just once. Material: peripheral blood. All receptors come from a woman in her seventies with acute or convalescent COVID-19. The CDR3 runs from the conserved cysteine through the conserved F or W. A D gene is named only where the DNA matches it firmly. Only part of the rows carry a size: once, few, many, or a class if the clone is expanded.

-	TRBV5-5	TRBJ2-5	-	TGTGCCAGCAGCCGGGAACCGGGCCAAGAGACCCAGTACTTC	CASSREPGQETQYF
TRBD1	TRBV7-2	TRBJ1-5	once	TGTGCCAGCAGCGGGTGGGGACAGGGAAATCAGCCCCAGCATTTT	CASSGWGQGNQPQHF
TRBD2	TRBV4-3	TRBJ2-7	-	TGCGCCAGCCGCGCAAACCGGGACTACTCCTACGAGCAGTACTTC	CASRANRDYSYEQYF
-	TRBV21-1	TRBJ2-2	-	TGTGCCAGCAGCAAAGCGCTGACTAGCGATCACACCGGGGAGCTGTTTTTT	CASSKALTSDHTGELFF
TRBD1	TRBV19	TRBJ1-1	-	TGTGCCAGTAGTGTCCGACAGGGGAACACTGAAGCTTTCTTT	CASSVRQGNTEAFF
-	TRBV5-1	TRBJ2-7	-	TGCGCCAGCAGCCCAGATGTGCTTTGGGGCGACTACGAGCAGTACTTC	CASSPDVLWGDYEQYF
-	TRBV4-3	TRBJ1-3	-	TGCGCCAGCAGCCAAGATTTCACAGGCGTATCGATCTCTGGAAACACCATATATTTT	CASSQDFTGVSISGNTIYF
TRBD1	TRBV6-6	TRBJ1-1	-	TGTGCCAGCAGCCACGACAGGGAAGGGAACACTGAAGCTTTCTTT	CASSHDREGNTEAFF
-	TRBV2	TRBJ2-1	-	TGTGCCAGCATCCGGGACTCGAACTCCTACAATGAGCAGTTCTTC	CASIRDSNSYNEQFF
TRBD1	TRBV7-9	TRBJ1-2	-	TGTGCCAGCAGCTTAGAACAGGGGCCCCTCTTCTATGGCTACACCTTC	CASSLEQGPLFYGYTF
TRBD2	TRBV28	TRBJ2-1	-	TGTGCCAGCAGTCTCCACTTGGCGGGAGCCTACAATGAGCAGTTCTTC	CASSLHLAGAYNEQFF
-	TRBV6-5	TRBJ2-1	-	TGTGCCAGCAGTTACTCCGGTCCAGGCTTCAATGAGCAGTTCTTC	CASSYSGPGFNEQFF
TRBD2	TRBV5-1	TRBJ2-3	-	TGCGCCAGCAGCTTGGCTAGCGGGAGCGGTACAGATACGCAGTATTTT	CASSLASGSGTDTQYF
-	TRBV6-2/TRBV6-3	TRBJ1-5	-	TGTGCCAGCAGTTCGGACACCCGCAATCAGCCCCAGCATTTT	CASSSDTRNQPQHF
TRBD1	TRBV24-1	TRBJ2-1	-	TGTGCCACCAGTCAGGGGGCTCGCGAGCAGTTCTTC	CATSQGAREQFF
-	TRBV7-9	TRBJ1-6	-	TGTGCCAGCAGCTTAGTTCAGGGGAATTCACCCCTCCACTTT	CASSLVQGNSPLHF
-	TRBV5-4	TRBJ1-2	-	TGTGCCAGCAGCTACCTTTCAGTTATAAACTATGGCTACACCTTC	CASSYLSVINYGYTF
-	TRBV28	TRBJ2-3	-	TGTGCCAGCAGTCCAGGGGTGGAGGGCACAGATACGCAGTATTTT	CASSPGVEGTDTQYF
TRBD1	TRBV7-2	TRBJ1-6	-	TGTGCCAGCAGCTCAAGAGGGACAGGGGAAGGTTCACCCCTCCACTTT	CASSSRGTGEGSPLHF
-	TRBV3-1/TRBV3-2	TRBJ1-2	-	TGTGCCAGCAGCCAAGGGGCCCGAGGGAACTATGGCTACACCTTC	CASSQGARGNYGYTF
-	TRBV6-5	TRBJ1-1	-	TGTGCCAGCAGTTATTCGGGGGATCGGGCTTTCTTT	CASSYSGDRAFF
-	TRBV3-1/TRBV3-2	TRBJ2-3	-	TGTGCCAGCAGCCCTCGCACAGATACGCAGTATTTT	CASSPRTDTQYF
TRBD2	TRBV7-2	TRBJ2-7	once	TGTGCCAGCAACCCGACGACTAGCGGGGGCTACGAGCAGTACTTC	CASNPTTSGGYEQYF
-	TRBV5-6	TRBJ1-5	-	TGTGCCAGCAGCACACGGGGTCAGCCCCAGCATTTT	CASSTRGQPQHF
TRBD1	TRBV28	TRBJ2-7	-	TGTGCCAGCAGTTTATGGGGGATTAGCATGGGACAGGTTAGCGAGCAGTACTTC	CASSLWGISMGQVSEQYF
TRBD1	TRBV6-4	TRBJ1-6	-	TGTGCCAGCAGTACCGGGACAGATTATAATTCACCCCTCCACTTT	CASSTGTDYNSPLHF
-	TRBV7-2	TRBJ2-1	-	TGTGCCAGCAGCATGAGCCGGGGTGGCTACAATGAGCAGTTCTTC	CASSMSRGGYNEQFF
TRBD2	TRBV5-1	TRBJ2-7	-	TGCGCCAGCAGCTTGGGTCCGGGGAGGGATGAGCAGTACTTC	CASSLGPGRDEQYF
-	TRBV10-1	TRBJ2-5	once	TGCGCCACTCTCGGGGGAGAGACCCAGTACTTC	CATLGGETQYF
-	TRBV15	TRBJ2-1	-	TGTGCCACCAGCATCTTTGGAACAGCCTTATACAATGAGCAGTTCTTC	CATSIFGTALYNEQFF
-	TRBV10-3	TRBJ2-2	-	TGTGCCATCACTTCGGGAGACACCGGGGAGCTGTTTTTT	CAITSGDTGELFF
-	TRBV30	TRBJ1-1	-	TGTGCCAGCACCAGGGGCCTGAACACTGAAGCTTTCTTT	CASTRGLNTEAFF
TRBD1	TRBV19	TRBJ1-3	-	TGTGCCAGTAGTATGAACCGGGACAGGGGCTTAGGGGGATTATCTGGAAACACCATATATTTT	CASSMNRDRGLGGLSGNTIYF
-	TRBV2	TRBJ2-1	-	TGTGCCGGGACTGACTACAATGAGCAGTTCTTC	CAGTDYNEQFF
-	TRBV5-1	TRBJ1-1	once	TGCGCCAGCAGACTGAGTAGCGCTGAAGCTTTCTTT	CASRLSSAEAFF
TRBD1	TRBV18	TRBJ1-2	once	TGTGCCAGCTCACCGTTTGACAGGGGGCGCGGTAGTGGCTACACCTTC	CASSPFDRGRGSGYTF
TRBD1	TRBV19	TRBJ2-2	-	TGTGCCAGTAGGCCGCAGGGGGATATCGGGGAGCTGTTTTTT	CASRPQGDIGELFF
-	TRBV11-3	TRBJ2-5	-	TGTGCCAGCCGCACCAGGGTCCCCACGGAGACCCAGTACTTC	CASRTRVPTETQYF
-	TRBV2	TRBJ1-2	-	TGTGCCAGCCGACAGATACTCTATGGCTACACCTTC	CASRQILYGYTF
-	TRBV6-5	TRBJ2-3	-	TGTGCCAGCAGACCGACAGGCGATACGCAGTATTTT	CASRPTGDTQYF
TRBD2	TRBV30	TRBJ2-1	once	TGTGCCTGGAGTGTAGGTAGCGGGCATGATGAGCAGTTCTTC	CAWSVGSGHDEQFF
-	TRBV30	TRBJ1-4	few	TGTGCCTGGAGTGGTGGGGACACTCGGAAACTGTTTTTT	CAWSGGDTRKLFF
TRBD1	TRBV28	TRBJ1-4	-	TGTGCCAGCAGTTTAATACAGGGGCGCAAACTGTTTTTT	CASSLIQGRKLFF
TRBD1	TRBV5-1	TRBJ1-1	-	TGCGCCAGCAGCCGTATGACAGGGATGGGGAACACTGAAGCTTTCTTT	CASSRMTGMGNTEAFF
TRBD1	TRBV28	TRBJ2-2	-	TGTGCCAGCAGAGGACAGGGGAGCACCGGGGAGCTGTTTTTT	CASRGQGSTGELFF
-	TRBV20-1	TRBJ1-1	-	TGCAGTGCTAGTAGGGGTGCGGCTTTCTTT	CSASRGAAFF
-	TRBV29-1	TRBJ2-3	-	TGCAGCGTTGTTCCAATCACAGATACGCAGTATTTT	CSVVPITDTQYF
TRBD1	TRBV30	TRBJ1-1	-	TGTGCCTGGATGCGACAGGGGGCCGCAGCTTTCTTT	CAWMRQGAAAFF
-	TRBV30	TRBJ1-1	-	TGTGCCTGGAGTGTATTCCCTCGGACCCCGGGATCTGAAGCTTTCTTT	CAWSVFPRTPGSEAFF
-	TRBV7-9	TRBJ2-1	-	TGTGCCAGCAGCTTACTCCCGGGGGGCCGCCCCAATGAGCAGTTCTTC	CASSLLPGGRPNEQFF
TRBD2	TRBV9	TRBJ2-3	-	TGTGCCAGCAGCGTAGGGGGACTAGCGGGAGTGACGGATACGCAGTATTTT	CASSVGGLAGVTDTQYF
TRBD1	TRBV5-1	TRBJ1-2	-	TGCGCCAGCAGCCCCGAGGGACAGGTCTATGGCTACACCTTC	CASSPEGQVYGYTF
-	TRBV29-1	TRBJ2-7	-	TGCAGCGTTGAAGGACTGGGGGCTAACTACGAGCAGTACTTC	CSVEGLGANYEQYF
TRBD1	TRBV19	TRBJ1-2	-	TGTGCCAGTAGTATAAGCCAGGGGGCTATGTACACCTTC	CASSISQGAMYTF
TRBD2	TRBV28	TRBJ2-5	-	TGTGCCAGCGCACATCTGACCGGGACGGGGAGGGGGACCCAGTACTTC	CASAHLTGTGRGTQYF
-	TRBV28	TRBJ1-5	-	TGTGCCAGCAGGCGGATAAACAATCAGCCCCAGCATTTT	CASRRINNQPQHF
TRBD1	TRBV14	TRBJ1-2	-	TGTGCCAGCAGCCAACACAGGGGGCTGTATGGCTACACCTTC	CASSQHRGLYGYTF